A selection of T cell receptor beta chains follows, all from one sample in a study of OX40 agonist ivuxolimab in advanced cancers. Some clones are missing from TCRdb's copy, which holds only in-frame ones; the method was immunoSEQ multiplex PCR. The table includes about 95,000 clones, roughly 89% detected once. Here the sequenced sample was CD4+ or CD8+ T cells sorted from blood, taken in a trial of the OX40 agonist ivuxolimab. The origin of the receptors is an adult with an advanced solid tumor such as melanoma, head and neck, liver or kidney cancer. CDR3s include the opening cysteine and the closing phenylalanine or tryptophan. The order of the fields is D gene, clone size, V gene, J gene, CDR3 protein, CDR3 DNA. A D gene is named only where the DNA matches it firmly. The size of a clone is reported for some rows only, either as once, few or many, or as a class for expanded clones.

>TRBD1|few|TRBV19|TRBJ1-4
CASSRTGTNEKLFF
TGTGCCAGTAGTCGGACAGGAACTAATGAAAAACTGTTTTTT
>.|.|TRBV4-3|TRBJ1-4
CASSQDSRGEKLFF
TGCGCCAGCAGCCAAGATTCACGGGGAGAAAAACTGTTTTTT
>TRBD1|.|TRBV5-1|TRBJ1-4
CASSLGQAGKLFF
TGCGCCAGCAGCCTCGGACAGGCGGGAAAACTGTTTTTT
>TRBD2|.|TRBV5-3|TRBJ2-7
CARSSRGLAGVSHEQYF
TGTGCCAGAAGCTCCCGGGGACTAGCGGGAGTCTCACACGAGCAGTACTTC
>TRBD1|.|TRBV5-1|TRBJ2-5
CASRTDRGDKETQYF
TGCGCCAGCAGAACGGACAGGGGGGATAAAGAGACCCAGTACTTC
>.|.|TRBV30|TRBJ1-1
CAWSYGMNTEAFF
TGTGCCTGGAGTTACGGGATGAACACTGAAGCTTTCTTT
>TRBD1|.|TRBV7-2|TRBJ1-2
CASSLRDRGIDYGYTF
TGTGCCAGCAGCTTACGGGACAGGGGGATTGACTATGGCTACACCTTC
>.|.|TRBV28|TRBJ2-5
CASIPSDGGPQETQYF
TGTGCCAGCATTCCCTCCGATGGGGGGCCCCAAGAGACCCAGTACTTC
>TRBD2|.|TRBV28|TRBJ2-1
CASSLSGRASGNEQFF
TGTGCCAGCAGTTTAAGCGGGAGGGCCTCTGGGAATGAGCAGTTCTTC
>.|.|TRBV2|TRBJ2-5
CASSWLVGGETQYF
TGTGCCAGCAGTTGGCTCGTTGGGGGAGAGACCCAGTACTTC
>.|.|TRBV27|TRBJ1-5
CASASKAGFGQPQHF
TGTGCCAGCGCAAGCAAGGCAGGGTTTGGTCAGCCCCAGCATTTT
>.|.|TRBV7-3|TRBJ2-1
CASSPGVQDEQFF
TGTGCCAGCAGCCCCGGGGTCCAGGATGAGCAGTTCTTC
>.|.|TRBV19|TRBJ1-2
CASSIGSGTDYGYTF
TGTGCCAGTAGTATAGGTTCGGGGACGGATTATGGCTACACCTTC
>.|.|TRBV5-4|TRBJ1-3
CASSFGGRGNTIYF
TGTGCCAGCAGCTTCGGGGGACGTGGAAACACCATATATTTT
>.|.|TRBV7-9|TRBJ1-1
CASSAQENTEAFF
TGTGCCAGCAGCGCGCAGGAGAACACTGAAGCTTTCTTT
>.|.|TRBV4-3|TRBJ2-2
CASSQVDSLTGELFF
TGCGCCAGCAGCCAAGTAGACAGTCTCACCGGGGAGCTGTTTTTT
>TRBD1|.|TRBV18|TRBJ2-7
CASSPYRGYEQYF
TGTGCCAGCTCACCATACAGGGGCTACGAGCAGTACTTC
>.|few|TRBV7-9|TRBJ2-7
CASSATLNEQYF
TGTGCCAGCAGCGCTACCCTTAACGAGCAGTACTTC
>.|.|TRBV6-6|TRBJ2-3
CASRAGGTDTQYF
TGTGCCAGCAGAGCCGGGGGCACAGATACGCAGTATTTT
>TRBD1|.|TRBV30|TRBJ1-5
CAWSLSGGARSNQPQHF
TGTGCCTGGAGTCTTTCAGGGGGCGCAAGAAGCAATCAGCCCCAGCATTTT
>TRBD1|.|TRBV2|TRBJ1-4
CASASDRVDEKLFF
TGTGCCAGCGCCTCGGACAGGGTCGATGAAAAACTGTTTTTT
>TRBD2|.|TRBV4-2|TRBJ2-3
CASSQQSLAGEGSSDTQYF
TGTGCCAGCAGCCAACAATCCCTAGCGGGAGAAGGGTCGTCAGATACGCAGTATTTT
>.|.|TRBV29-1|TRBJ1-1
CSVMGGEAFF
TGCAGCGTTATGGGGGGCGAAGCTTTCTTT
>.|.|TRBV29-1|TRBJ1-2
CSGFRDLAGGYTF
TGCAGCGGCTTCCGGGACCTCGCAGGAGGCTACACCTTC
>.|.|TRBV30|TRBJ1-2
CAWSLAWRVGRGYTF
TGTGCCTGGAGTCTCGCGTGGCGGGTTGGACGCGGCTACACCTTC
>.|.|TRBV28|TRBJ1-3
CASSLGNTIYF
TGTGCCAGCAGTTTGGGAAACACCATATATTTT
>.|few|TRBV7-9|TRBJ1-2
CASSLGVDGYTF
TGTGCCAGTTCTCTCGGGGTCGATGGCTACACCTTC
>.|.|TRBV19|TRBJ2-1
CASSMGLHNEQFF
TGTGCCAGTAGTATGGGACTTCACAATGAGCAGTTCTTC
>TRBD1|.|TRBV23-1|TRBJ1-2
CARKQRWFVTGGNYGYTF
TGCGCCAGAAAACAAAGATGGTTCGTGACAGGGGGAAACTATGGCTACACCTTC
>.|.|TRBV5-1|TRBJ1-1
CASSLRSEEAFF
TGCGCCAGCAGCTTGCGATCCGAAGAAGCTTTCTTT
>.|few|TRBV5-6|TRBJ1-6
CASSLIGGTYSPLHF
TGTGCCAGCAGCCTCATTGGGGGGACATATTCACCCCTCCACTTT
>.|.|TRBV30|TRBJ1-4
CAWSGVRGNEKLFF
TGTGCCTGGAGTGGCGTCAGGGGTAATGAAAAACTGTTTTTT
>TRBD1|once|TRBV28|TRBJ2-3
CASSSYGQGLSTDTQYF
TGTGCCAGCAGTTCATATGGACAGGGCCTTAGCACAGATACGCAGTATTTT
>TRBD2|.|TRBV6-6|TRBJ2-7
CASSYGRGLGYEQYF
TGTGCCAGCAGTTACGGGCGGGGGTTAGGCTACGAGCAGTACTTC
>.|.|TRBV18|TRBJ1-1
CASSPRSTASNTEAFF
TGTGCCAGCTCACCGCGTTCGACAGCCTCGAACACTGAAGCTTTCTTT
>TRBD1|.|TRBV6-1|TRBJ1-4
CASRVDRGNEKLFF
TGTGCCAGCAGAGTAGACAGGGGTAATGAAAAACTGTTTTTT
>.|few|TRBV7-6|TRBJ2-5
CASSTNSVPQETQYF
TGTGCCAGCAGCACAAACTCGGTCCCCCAAGAGACCCAGTACTTC
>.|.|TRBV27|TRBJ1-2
CASSLSLGVGGYTF
TGTGCCAGCAGTTTATCGTTGGGGGTAGGCGGCTACACCTTC
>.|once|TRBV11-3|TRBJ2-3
CASSLNTDTQYF
TGTGCCAGCAGCTTGAACACAGATACGCAGTATTTT